One sample yielded the 18 T cell receptor beta chains listed below, sequenced in a study of cytomegalovirus exposure and HLA in healthy donors. Profiling relied on immunoSEQ multiplex PCR, and the TCRdb table lists in-frame clones only, not all of them. The sample shows approximately 160,000 clones, about 90% of them seen only once. Sequencing was done on a sample of PBMCs. These receptors were obtained from a woman aged 18 to 35 in good health and CMV-seropositive.

A remark on this clone: This sample also contains other DNA sequences that code for the same CDR3. The gene calls are TRBV30 and TRBJ2-5; no clear D. Trimming pared 0 bases from V and 5 bases from J, leaving 7 bases between. Germline V gene data show CDR1 as GTSNPN and CDR2 as SVGIG (reference sequence). This CDR3 is built from 12 residues. The CDR3 nucleotides are TGTGCCTGGAGTGTACTAAGGGAGACCCAGTACTTC. It specifies CAWSVLRETQYF.

The chain is built from TRBV5-1 and TRBJ2-7; possibly TRBD1 for D (6 bases). Trimming stripped 0 bases from V and 4 bases from J, with 14 bases between. Germline CDR1 and CDR2: SGHRS and YFSETQ. The CDR3 consists of 15 residues. In DNA, the CDR3 is TGCGCCAGCAGCTTGGCAGGCAGGGGTATTTACGAGCAGTACTTC. Translating gives CASSLAGRGIYEQYF.

The CDR3 bases are TGTGCCAGCAGCTTACCCTTGACAGGCACGAACACTGAAGCTTTCTTT. Translated, it gives CASSLPLTGTNTEAFF. The rearrangement links TRBV11-1 to TRBJ1-1; D perhaps matches TRBD1 (6 bases). This CDR3 spans 16 amino acids. V dropped 2 bases and J dropped 1 base, with 14 bases sitting between them. The germline CDR1 and CDR2 sequences are SGHAT and FQDESV (reference sequence).

The DNA of the CDR3 is TGTGCCAGCTCACCACTAGCGGGGCAGAGCACAGATACGCAGTATTTT. It encodes CASSPLAGQSTDTQYF. The V and J genes are TRBV18 and TRBJ2-3, with 8 bases identical to TRBD2. In germline, CDR1 is KGHSH, CDR2 LQKENI. The trim removed 1 base at V and 0 bases at J, leaving 3 bases unmatched. The CDR3 extends over 16 amino acids.

V and J are TRBV11-2 and TRBJ2-7; TRBD1 matches at 7 bases. The germline V gene has CDR1 SGHAT and CDR2 FQNNGV. With V trimmed by 5 bases and J by 3 bases, 7 bases remained unmatched. This CDR3 contains 14 residues. The CDR3: CASSKNRGGYEQYF. CDR3 sequence (DNA): TGTGCCAGCAGCAAAAACAGGGGTGGCTACGAGCAGTACTTC.

The V and J genes are TRBV5-1 and TRBJ2-7; tentatively, D is TRBD2 (6 bases). This CDR3 has 15 amino acids. Germline assignment: CDR1 SGHRS and CDR2 YFSETQ. V dropped 4 bases and J dropped 4 bases, with 18 bases sitting between them. CDR3 in DNA: TGCGCCAGCAGCCGCATTAGCGGATTGATTTACGAGCAGTACTTC. Translation gives CASSRISGLIYEQYF.

This chain joins TRBV4-1 and TRBJ2-5; the D gene is possibly TRBD1 (5 bases). The CDR3 covers 18 residues. The ends were cut back, 4 bases at V and 4 bases at J, with 25 bases in the middle. Germline loops: CDR1 MGHRA, CDR2 YSYEKL. Here the CDR3 DNA reads TGCGCCAGCAGCCCCTCCCCTGTGCGGACACCAACCCGAGAGACCCAGTACTTC. Translated: CASSPSPVRTPTRETQYF.

The chain employs TRBV7-8 and TRBJ2-6; D possibly corresponds to TRBD1 (5 bases). This CDR3 contains 17 residues. Germline V CDR1 and CDR2: SGHVS, FQNEAQ. V lost 1 base and J 0 bases, leaving 10 bases between the germline ends. CDR3 DNA: TGTGCCAGCAGCTTAGTTCAAAGGGGCTCTGGGGCCAACGTCCTGACTTTC. The encoded protein is CASSLVQRGSGANVLTF.

This clone appeared a single time. The chain has TRBV5-6 and TRBJ2-7; 9 bases line up with TRBD2. This CDR3 region has 13 residues. In germline, CDR1 is SGHDT, CDR2 YYEEEE. The J segment lost 3 bases and the V segment lost 6 bases, leaving 4 bases of the junction unmatched. Here the CDR3 reads CASKGLADYEQYF. CDR3 nucleotide sequence: TGTGCCAGCAAGGGACTAGCTGACTACGAGCAGTACTTC. Full variable domain (outside the CDR3, taken from reference TRBV5-6 and TRBJ2-7): DAGVTQSPTHLIKTRGQQVTLRCSPKSGHDTVSWYQQALGQGPQFIFQYYEEEERQRGNFPDRFSGHQFPNYSSELNVNALLLGDSALYLCASKGLADYEQYFGPGTRLTVT.

V gene TRBV5-1 combines with J gene TRBJ2-7; 7 bases align to TRBD2. Germline-derived CDR1 and CDR2 are SGHRS and YFSETQ. This CDR3 is 15 amino acids long. Unmatched junction bases numbered 9, after V lost 5 bases and J lost 1 base. CDR3 coding DNA: TGCGCCAGCAGTCGGATCGGCGGGGGTTCCTACGAGCAGTACTTC. Translation gives CASSRIGGGSYEQYF. The full variable domain, completed using reference TRBV5-1 and TRBJ2-7, is KAGVTQTPRYLIKTRGQQVTLSCSPISGHRSVSWYQQTPGQGLQFLFEYFSETQRNKGNFPGRFSGRQFSNSRSEMNVSTLELGDSALYLCASSRIGGGSYEQYFGPGTRLTVT.

The rearrangement joins TRBV7-3 to TRBJ2-7, with TRBD2 identical over 9 bases. The CDR3 sequence is 15 residues long. Losses at the gene ends were 0 bases for V and 6 bases for J; bases not matched to a gene: 6. Germline CDR1 SGHTA, CDR2 FQGTGA. The CDR3 region has the DNA TGTGCCAGCAGCTTAACTGGGACTAGCACGGCCGAGCAGTACTTC. It yields the protein CASSLTGTSTAEQYF.

J is TRBJ2-4 and V is TRBV30; 7 bases fit TRBD1. Unmatched junction bases numbered 5, after V lost 1 base and J lost 2 bases. The CDR3 is 15 amino acids. From germline, CDR1 is GTSNPN and CDR2 SVGIG (reference sequence). The CDR3 reads CAWSDPTGSKNIQYF. CDR3 bases: TGTGCCTGGAGTGACCCGACAGGGTCCAAAAACATTCAGTACTTC.

The rearrangement links TRBV11-2 to TRBJ2-1; no definite D call. Looked up from germline, CDR1 is SGHAT and CDR2 is FQNNGV. V was cut by 3 bases and J by 9 bases, with 9 bases left in between. CDR3 length: 12 residues. DNA for the CDR3: TGTGCCAGCAGCTTCCCCACTGGTGAGCAGTTCTTC. Encoded protein: CASSFPTGEQFF.

The V and J genes are TRBV7-6 and TRBJ2-5; 8 bases are shared with TRBD2. J was trimmed by 2 bases and V by 5 bases; bases with no gene match: 4. Germline V CDR1 and CDR2: SGHVS, FNYEAQ. The CDR3 runs to 14 residues. CDR3 in amino acids: CASSPSGGQETQYF. The CDR3, as DNA: TGTGCCAGCAGCCCAAGCGGGGGTCAAGAGACCCAGTACTTC.

The table lists this clone with a count of one. The chain links TRBV2 to TRBJ1-2; weak D call: TRBD1 (5 bases). The CDR3 has 12 amino acids. Germline CDR1 and CDR2: SNHLY and FYNNEI. Trimming took 8 bases from V and 2 from J, leaving 9 bases between them. CDR3 sequence: CASVDINYGYTF. As DNA, the CDR3 is TGTGCCAGCGTGGACATCAACTATGGCTACACCTTC. The variable domain in full, completed from reference TRBV2 and TRBJ1-2, reads EPEVTQTPSHQVTQMGQEVILRCVPISNHLYFYWYRQILGQKVEFLVSFYNNEISEKSEIFDDQFSVERPDGSNFTLKIRSTKLEDSAMYFCASVDINYGYTFGSGTRLTVV.

V usage is TRBV9 and J usage is TRBJ2-7; 12 bases agree with TRBD2. This CDR3 region has 14 residues. Losses at the gene ends were 3 bases for V and 3 bases for J; bases not matched to a gene: 1. CDR1 and CDR2 from the germline V gene are SGDLS and YYNGEE. The chain's CDR3 is CASSATSGGYEQYF. The CDR3 DNA reads TGTGCCAGCAGCGCGACTAGCGGGGGCTACGAGCAGTACTTC.

This clone was seen a single time. V and J are TRBV14 and TRBJ2-1; 12 bases are a match to TRBD2. The CDR3 extends over 16 amino acids. The germline V gene has CDR1 SGHDN and CDR2 FVKESK. Trimming removed 2 bases from V and 4 bases from J; junction bases left unmatched: 3. The CDR3 spells CASSQLAGGFYNEQFF. The CDR3 DNA is TGTGCCAGCAGCCAACTAGCGGGAGGGTTTTACAATGAGCAGTTCTTC.

J is TRBJ2-7 and V is TRBV18; 10 bases match TRBD2. Germline values: CDR1 KGHSH, CDR2 LQKENI. V lost 2 bases and J lost 3; bases outside the gene matches: 7. CDR3 length: 16 amino acids. CDR3 nucleotides: TGTGCCAGCTCACCAACTAGCGGGGCGACAAGCTACGAGCAGTACTTC. Translated: CASSPTSGATSYEQYF.